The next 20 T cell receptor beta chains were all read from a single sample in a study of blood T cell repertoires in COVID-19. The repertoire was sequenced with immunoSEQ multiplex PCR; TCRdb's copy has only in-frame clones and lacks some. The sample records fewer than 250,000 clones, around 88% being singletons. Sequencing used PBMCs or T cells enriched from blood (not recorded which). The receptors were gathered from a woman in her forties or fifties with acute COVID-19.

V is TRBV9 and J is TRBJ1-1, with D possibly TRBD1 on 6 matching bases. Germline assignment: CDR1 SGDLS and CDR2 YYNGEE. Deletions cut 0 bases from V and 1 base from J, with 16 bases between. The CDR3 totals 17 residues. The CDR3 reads CASSVVSGGVRNTEAFF. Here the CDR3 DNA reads TGTGCCAGCAGCGTAGTTTCGGGGGGCGTACGGAACACTGAAGCTTTCTTT.

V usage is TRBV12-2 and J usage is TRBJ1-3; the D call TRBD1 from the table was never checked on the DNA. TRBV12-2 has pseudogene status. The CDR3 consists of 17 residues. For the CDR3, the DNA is TGTGCAAGTCGCTTAGCGACAGTACCCGGATCTGGAAACACCATATATTTT. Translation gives CASRLATVPGSGNTIYF.

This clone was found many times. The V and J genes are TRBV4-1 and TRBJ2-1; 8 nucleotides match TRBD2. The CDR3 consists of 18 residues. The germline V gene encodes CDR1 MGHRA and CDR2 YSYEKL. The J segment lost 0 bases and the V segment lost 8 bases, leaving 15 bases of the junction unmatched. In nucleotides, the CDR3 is TGCGCCAGCGGGGCAGAAGCGGGGGCCTACTTCTCCTACAATGAGCAGTTCTTC. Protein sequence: CASGAEAGAYFSYNEQFF.

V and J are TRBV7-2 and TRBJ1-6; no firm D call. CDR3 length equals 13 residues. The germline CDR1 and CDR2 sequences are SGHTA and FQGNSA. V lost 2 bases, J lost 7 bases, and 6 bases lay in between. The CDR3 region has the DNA TGTGCCAGCAGCTTACTTATGAATTCACCCCTCCACTTT. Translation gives CASSLLMNSPLHF.

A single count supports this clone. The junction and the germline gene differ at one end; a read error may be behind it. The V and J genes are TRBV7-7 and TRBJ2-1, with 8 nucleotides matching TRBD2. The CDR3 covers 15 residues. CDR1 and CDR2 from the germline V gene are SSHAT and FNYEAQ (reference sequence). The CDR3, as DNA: TGTGCTAGCAGCTTCGGACTAGCAAGGGACAATGAGCAGTTCTTC. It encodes CASSFGLARDNEQFF.

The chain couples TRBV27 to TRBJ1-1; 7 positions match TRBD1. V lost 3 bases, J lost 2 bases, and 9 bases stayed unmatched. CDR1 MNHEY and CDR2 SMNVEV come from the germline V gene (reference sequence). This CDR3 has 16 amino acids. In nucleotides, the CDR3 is TGTGCCAGCAGTTTTCGACAGGGTTGGGTCAACACTGAAGCTTTCTTT. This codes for CASSFRQGWVNTEAFF.

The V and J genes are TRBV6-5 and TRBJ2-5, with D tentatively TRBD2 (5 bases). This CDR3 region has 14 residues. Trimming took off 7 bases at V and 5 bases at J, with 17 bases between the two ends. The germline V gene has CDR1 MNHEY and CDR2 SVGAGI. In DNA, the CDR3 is TGTGCCAGCACAAAAGGCCGGGGTAGGGAGACCCAGTACTTC. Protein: CASTKGRGRETQYF.

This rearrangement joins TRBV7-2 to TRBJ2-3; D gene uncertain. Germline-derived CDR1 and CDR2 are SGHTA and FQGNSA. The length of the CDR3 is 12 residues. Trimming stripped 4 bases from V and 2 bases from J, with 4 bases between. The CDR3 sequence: CASSSYTDTQYF. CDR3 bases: TGTGCCAGCAGCTCCTACACAGATACGCAGTATTTT.

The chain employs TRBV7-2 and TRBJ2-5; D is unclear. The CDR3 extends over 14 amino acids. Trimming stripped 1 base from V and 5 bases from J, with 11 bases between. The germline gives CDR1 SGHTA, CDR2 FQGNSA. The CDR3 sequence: CASSLDTVRETQYF. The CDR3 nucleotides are TGTGCCAGCAGCTTAGACACAGTCCGGGAGACCCAGTACTTC.

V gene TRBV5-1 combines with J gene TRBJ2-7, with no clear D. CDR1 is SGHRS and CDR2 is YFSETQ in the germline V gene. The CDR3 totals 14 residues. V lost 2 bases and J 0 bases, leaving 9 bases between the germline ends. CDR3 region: CASSFGANSYEQYF. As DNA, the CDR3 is TGCGCCAGCAGCTTCGGAGCCAACTCCTACGAGCAGTACTTC.

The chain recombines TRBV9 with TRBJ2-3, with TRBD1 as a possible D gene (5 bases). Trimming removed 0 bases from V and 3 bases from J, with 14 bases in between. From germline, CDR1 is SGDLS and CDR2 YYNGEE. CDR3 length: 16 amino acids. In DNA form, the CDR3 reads TGTGCCAGCAGCGTAGCCCCCTGGCAGGGTACAGATACGCAGTATTTT. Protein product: CASSVAPWQGTDTQYF.

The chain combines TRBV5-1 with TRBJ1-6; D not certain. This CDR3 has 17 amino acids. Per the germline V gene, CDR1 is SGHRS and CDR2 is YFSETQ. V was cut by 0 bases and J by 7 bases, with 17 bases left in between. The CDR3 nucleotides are TGCGCCAGCAGCTTGGAATTAGGGATTAGCGCGAATTCACCCCTCCACTTT. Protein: CASSLELGISANSPLHF.

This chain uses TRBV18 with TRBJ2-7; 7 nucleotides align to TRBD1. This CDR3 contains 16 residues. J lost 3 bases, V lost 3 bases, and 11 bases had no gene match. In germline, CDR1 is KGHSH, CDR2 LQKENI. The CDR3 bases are TGTGCCAGCTCACCGCAGCTCGGGACAGACGGCTACGAGCAGTACTTC. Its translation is CASSPQLGTDGYEQYF.

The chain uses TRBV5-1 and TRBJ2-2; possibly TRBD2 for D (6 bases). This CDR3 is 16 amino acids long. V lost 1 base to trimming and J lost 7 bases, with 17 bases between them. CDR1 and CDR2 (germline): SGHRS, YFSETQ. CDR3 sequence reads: CASSLRAARESGELFF. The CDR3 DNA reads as TGCGCCAGCAGCTTGCGGGCGGCCCGGGAGAGCGGGGAGCTGTTTTTT.

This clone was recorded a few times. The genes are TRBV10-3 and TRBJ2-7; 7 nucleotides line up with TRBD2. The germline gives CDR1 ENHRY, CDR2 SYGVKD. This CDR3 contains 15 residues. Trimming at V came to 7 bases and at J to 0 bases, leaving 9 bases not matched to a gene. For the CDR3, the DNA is TGTGCCATCATGGCGGGGGTGCTGGGCTCCTACGAGCAGTACTTC. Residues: CAIMAGVLGSYEQYF.

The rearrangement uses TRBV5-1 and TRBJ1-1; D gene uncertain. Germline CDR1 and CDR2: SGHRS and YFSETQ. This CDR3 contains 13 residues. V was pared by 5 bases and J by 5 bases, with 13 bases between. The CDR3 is CASRIHSGTEAFF. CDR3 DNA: TGCGCCAGCAGGATACACTCCGGGACTGAAGCTTTCTTT.

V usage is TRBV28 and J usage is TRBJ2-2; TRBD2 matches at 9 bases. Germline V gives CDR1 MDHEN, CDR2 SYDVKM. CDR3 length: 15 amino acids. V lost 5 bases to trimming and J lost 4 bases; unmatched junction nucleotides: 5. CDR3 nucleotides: TGTGCCAGCAGTGCCCTAGCGGGATTCACCGGGGAGCTGTTTTTT. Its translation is CASSALAGFTGELFF.

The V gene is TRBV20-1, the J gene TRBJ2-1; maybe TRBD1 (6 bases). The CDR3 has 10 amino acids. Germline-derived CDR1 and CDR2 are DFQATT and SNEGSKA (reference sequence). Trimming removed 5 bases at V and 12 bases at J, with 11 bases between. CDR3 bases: TGCAGTGCTGAGGGGGTGGGGCAGTTCTTC. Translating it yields CSAEGVGQFF.

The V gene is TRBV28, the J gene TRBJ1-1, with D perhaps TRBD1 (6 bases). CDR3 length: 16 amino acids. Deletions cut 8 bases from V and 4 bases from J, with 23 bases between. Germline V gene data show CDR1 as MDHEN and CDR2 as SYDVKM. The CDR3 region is CASRPGYRARGTEAFF. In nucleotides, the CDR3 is TGTGCCAGCCGACCAGGATACCGGGCCAGGGGCACTGAAGCTTTCTTT.

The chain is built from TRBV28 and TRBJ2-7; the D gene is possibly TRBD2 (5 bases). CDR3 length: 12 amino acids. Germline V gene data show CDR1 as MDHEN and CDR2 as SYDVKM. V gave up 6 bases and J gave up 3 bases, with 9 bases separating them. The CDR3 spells CASRSADYEQYF. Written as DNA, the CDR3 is TGTGCCAGCAGATCAGCGGACTACGAGCAGTACTTC.